This T cell receptor beta chain was observed in a study of PD-L1 blockade in urothelial cancer. Time point reported: pretreatment peripheral blood. CDR1 is SQVTM and CDR2 is ANQGSEA in the germline V gene. V lost 5 bases and J 4 bases, leaving 11 bases between the germline ends. The CDR3 extends over 12 amino acids. Sequenced by immunoSEQ multiplex PCR; TCRdb stores in-frame clones only, minus some. This sample carries some 71,000 clones, roughly 80% of them seen once, and the ten largest clones take about 6.7%. This specimen was PBMCs, taken around atezolizumab (anti-PD-L1) treatment. The chain employs TRBV29-1 and TRBJ1-2; D remains unclear. The sequence came from a man aged 35 to 55 with urothelial cancer. The CDR3 reads CSVTRGIYGYTF. The CDR3 DNA reads TGCAGCGTTACACGAGGGATCTATGGCTACACCTTC.